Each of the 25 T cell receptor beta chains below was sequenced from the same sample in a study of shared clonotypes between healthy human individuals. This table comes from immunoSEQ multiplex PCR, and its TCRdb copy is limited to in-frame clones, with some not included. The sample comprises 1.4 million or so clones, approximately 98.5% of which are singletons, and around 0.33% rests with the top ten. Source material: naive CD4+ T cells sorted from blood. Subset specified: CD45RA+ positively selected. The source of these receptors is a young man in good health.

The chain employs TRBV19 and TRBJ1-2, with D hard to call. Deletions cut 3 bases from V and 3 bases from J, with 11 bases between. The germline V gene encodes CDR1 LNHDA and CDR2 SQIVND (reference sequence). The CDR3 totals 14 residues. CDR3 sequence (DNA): TGTGCCAGTAGTATCGAGATATTGGACTATGGCTACACCTTC. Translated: CASSIEILDYGYTF.

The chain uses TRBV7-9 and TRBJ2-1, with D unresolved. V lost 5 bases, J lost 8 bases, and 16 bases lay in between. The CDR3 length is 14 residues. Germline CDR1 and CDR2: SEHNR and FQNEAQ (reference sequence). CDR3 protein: CASSNYRVHHEQFF. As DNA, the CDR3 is TGTGCCAGCAGCAATTACCGGGTCCACCATGAGCAGTTCTTC.

CDR3 coding DNA: TGCAGCGAGACGAACACTGAAGCTTTCTTT. Its translation is CSETNTEAFF. The chain couples TRBV29-1 to TRBJ1-1; D remains ambiguous. The CDR3 totals 10 residues. Germline V gives CDR1 SQVTM, CDR2 ANQGSEA. V lost 7 bases and J lost 1, with 4 bases in between. The variable domain in full, with the rest retrieved from reference TRBV29-1 and TRBJ1-1, is SAVISQKPSRDICQRGTSLTIQCQVDSQVTMMFWYRQQPGQSLTLIATANQGSEATYESGFVIDKFPISRPNLTFSTLTVSNMSPEDSSIYLCSETNTEAFFGQGTRLTVV.

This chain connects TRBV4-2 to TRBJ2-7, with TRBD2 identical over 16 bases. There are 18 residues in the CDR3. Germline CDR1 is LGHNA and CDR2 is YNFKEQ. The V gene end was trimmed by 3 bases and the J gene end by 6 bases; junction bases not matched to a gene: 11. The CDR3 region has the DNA TGTGCCAGCAGCCAGCCGGGACTAGCGGGAGGGGTTAAGGGCGAGCAGTACTTC. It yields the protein CASSQPGLAGGVKGEQYF.

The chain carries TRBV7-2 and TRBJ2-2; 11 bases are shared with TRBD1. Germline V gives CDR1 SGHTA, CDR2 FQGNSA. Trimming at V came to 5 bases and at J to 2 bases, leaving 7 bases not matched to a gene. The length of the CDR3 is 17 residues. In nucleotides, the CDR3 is TGTGCCAGCAGCGTTATGGGGACAGGGGGAAACACCGGGGAGCTGTTTTTT. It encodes CASSVMGTGGNTGELFF.

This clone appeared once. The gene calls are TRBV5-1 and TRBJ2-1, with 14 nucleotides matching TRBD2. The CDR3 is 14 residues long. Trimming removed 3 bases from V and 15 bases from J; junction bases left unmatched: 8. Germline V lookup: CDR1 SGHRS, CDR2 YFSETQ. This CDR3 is CASSSEGTSGSLFF. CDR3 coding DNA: TGCGCCAGCAGCTCCGAGGGGACTAGCGGGAGTTTGTTCTTC.

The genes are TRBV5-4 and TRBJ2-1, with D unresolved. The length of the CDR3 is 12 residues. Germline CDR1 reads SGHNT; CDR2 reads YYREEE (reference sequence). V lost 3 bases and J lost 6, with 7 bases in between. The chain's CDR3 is CASSSTSNEQFF. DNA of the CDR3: TGTGCCAGCAGCTCAACAAGCAATGAGCAGTTCTTC.

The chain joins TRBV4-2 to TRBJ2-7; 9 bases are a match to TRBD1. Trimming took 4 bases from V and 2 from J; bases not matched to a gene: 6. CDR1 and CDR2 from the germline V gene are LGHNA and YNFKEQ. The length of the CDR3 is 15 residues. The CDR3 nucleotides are TGTGCCAGCAGCCCCGGGACAGGGAGCCCCTACGAGCAGTACTTC. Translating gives CASSPGTGSPYEQYF.

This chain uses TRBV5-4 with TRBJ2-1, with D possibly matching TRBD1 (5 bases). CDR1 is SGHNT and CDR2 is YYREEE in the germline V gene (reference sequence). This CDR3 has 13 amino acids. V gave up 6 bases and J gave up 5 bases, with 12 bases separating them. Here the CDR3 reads CASTGPGHNEQFF. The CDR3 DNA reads TGTGCCAGCACTGGCCCAGGGCACAATGAGCAGTTCTTC.

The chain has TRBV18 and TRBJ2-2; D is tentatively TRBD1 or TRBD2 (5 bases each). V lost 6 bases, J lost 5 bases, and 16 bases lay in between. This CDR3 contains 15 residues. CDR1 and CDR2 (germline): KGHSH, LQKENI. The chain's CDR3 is CASSLTQGETGELFF. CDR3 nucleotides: TGTGCCAGCTCGCTAACTCAGGGAGAAACCGGGGAGCTGTTTTTT.

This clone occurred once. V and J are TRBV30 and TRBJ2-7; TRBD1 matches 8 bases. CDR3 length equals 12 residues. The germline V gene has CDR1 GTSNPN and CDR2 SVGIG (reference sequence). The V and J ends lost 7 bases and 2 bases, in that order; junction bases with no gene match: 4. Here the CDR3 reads CAYGTGPYEQYF. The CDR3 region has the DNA TGTGCCTACGGGACAGGTCCCTACGAGCAGTACTTC.

The CDR3 nucleotides are TGTGCCAGCAGCCAGACAGGGATTTCCGGAAACACCATATATTTT. Residues: CASSQTGISGNTIYF. The rearrangement links TRBV28 to TRBJ1-3; TRBD1 matches 7 bases. Germline V gene data show CDR1 as MDHEN and CDR2 as SYDVKM. CDR3 length: 15 amino acids. The J segment lost 4 bases and the V segment lost 6 bases, leaving 9 bases of the junction unmatched.

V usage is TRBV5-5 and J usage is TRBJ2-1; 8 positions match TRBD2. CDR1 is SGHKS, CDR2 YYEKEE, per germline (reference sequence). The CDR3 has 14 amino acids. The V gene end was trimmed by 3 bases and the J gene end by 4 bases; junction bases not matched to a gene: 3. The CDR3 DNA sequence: TGTGCCAGCAGCTCCGGGACTAGGTACAATGAGCAGTTCTTC. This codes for CASSSGTRYNEQFF. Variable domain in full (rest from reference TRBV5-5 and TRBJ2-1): DAGVTQSPTHLIKTRGQQVTLRCSPISGHKSVSWYQQVLGQGPQFIFQYYEKEERGRGNFPDRFSARQFPNYSSELNVNALLLGDSALYLCASSSGTRYNEQFFGPGTRLTVL.

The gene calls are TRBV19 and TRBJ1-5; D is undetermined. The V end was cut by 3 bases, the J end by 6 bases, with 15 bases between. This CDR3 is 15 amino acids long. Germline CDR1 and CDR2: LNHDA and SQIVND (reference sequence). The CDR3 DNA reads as TGTGCCAGTAGTATCTCCGGGGTAGGCTTTCAGCCCCAGCATTTT. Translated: CASSISGVGFQPQHF.

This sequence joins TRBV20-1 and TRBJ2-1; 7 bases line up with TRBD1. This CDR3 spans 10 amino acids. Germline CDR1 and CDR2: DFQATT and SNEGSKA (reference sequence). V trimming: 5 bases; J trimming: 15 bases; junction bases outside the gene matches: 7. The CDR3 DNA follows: TGCAGTGCTTCCCGGGACAGCATGTTCTTC. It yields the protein CSASRDSMFF.

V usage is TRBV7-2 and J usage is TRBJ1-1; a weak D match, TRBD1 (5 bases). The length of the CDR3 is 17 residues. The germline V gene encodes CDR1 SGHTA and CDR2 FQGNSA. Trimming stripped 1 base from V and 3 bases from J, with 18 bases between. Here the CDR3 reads CASSLDGDWGGDTEAFF. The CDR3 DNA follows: TGTGCCAGCAGCTTAGATGGGGACTGGGGAGGGGACACTGAAGCTTTCTTT.

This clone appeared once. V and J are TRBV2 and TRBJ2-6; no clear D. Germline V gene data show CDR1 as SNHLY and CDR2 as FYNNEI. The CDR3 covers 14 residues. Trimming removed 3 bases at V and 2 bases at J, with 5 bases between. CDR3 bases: TGTGCCAGCAGTGACCGGACTGGGGCCAACGTCCTGACTTTC. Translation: CASSDRTGANVLTF.

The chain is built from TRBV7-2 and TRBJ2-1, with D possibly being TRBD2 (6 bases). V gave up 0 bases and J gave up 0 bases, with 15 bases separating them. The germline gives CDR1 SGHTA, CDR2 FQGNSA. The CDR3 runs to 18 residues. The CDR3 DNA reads TGTGCCAGCAGCTTAGCGGGGCGCGGGGCTAGCTCCTACAATGAGCAGTTCTTC. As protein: CASSLAGRGASSYNEQFF.

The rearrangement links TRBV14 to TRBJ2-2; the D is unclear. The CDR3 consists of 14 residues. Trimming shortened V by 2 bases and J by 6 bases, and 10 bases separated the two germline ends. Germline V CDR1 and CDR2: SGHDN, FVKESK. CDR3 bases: TGTGCCAGCAGCCAACAATACGTACCCGGGGAGCTGTTTTTT. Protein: CASSQQYVPGELFF.

CDR3 nucleotide sequence: TGTGCCAGCAGCTTATTCGTTAGGACACCCAAAAACATTCAGTACTTC. The encoded protein is CASSLFVRTPKNIQYF. This sequence joins TRBV11-2 and TRBJ2-4, with TRBD1 as a possible D gene (5 bases). Germline CDR1 is SGHAT and CDR2 is FQNNGV. V lost 2 bases to trimming and J lost 2 bases, with 13 bases between them. The CDR3 runs 16 residues.

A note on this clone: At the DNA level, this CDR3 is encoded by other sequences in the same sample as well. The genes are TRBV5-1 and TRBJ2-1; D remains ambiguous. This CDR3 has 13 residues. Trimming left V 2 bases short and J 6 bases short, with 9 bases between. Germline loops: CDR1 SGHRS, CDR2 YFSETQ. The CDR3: CASSLGPLNEQFF. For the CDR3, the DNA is TGCGCCAGCAGCTTAGGACCTCTCAATGAGCAGTTCTTC.

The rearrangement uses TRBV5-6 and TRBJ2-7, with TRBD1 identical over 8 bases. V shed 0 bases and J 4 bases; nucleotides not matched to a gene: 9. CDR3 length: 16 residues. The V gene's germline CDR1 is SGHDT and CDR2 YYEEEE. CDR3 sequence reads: CASSLEDRDISYEQYF. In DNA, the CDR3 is TGTGCCAGCAGCTTGGAGGACAGGGACATTTCATACGAGCAGTACTTC.

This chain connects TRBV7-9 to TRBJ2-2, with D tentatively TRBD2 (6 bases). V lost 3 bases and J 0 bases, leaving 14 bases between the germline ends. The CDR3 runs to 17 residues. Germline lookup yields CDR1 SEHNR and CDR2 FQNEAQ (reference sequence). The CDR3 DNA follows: TGTGCCAGCAGCTTGCGGGCTAGCGTATCGAACACCGGGGAGCTGTTTTTT. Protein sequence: CASSLRASVSNTGELFF.

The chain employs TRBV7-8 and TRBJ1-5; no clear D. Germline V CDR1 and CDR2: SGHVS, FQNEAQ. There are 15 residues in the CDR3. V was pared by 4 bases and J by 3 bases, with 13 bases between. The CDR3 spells CASSSTTLNNQPQHF. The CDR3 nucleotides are TGTGCCAGCAGCTCTACGACCCTAAACAATCAGCCCCAGCATTTT.

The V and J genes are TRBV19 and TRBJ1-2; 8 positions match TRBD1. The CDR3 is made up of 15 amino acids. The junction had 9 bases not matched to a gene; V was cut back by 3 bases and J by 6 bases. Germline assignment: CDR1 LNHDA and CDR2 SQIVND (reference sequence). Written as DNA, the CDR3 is TGTGCCAGTAGTATTAGATCCGCGACAGGGGATGGCTACACCTTC. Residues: CASSIRSATGDGYTF.